A single sample is the source of the 18 T cell receptor beta chains below, sequenced in a study of shared clonotypes between healthy human individuals. Produced via immunoSEQ multiplex PCR; TCRdb's table is partial and in-frame only. The profile shows around 2,100,000 clones, over 85% of them singletons. The naive CD8 population came from CD45RO-negative cells selected for CCR7, without terminally differentiated effector memory CD45RA+ cells. What was sequenced was naive CD8+ T cells sorted from blood. The receptor set was obtained from a man younger than 30 in good health.

The genes are TRBV7-8 and TRBJ1-5; D perhaps matches TRBD1 (5 bases). Germline loops: CDR1 SGHVS, CDR2 FQNEAQ. The CDR3 covers 15 residues. Deletions cut 1 base from V and 5 bases from J, with 12 bases between. The CDR3 reads CASSLESGLYQPQHF. CDR3 nucleotide sequence: TGTGCCAGCAGCTTAGAATCAGGGCTTTATCAGCCCCAGCATTTT.

In DNA form, the CDR3 reads TGTGCCAGCGGTAACACCGGGGAGCTGTTTTTT. This gives the protein CASGNTGELFF. This chain uses TRBV11-1 with TRBJ2-2; D is unclear. Trimming took off 8 bases at V and 2 bases at J, with 3 bases between the two ends. Germline assignment: CDR1 SGHAT and CDR2 FQDESV (reference sequence). This CDR3 region has 11 residues.

This clone was counted a single time. The chain links TRBV5-6 to TRBJ2-7, with 9 bases matching TRBD2. The CDR3 loop spans 13 amino acids. V shed 4 bases, J shed 6 bases, and the junction held 5 bases outside the gene matches. The V gene's germline CDR1 is SGHDT and CDR2 YYEEEE. The CDR3 sequence is CASSGGLASEQYF. CDR3 DNA sequence: TGTGCCAGCAGCGGGGGACTAGCTAGCGAGCAGTACTTC.

The chain has TRBV4-3 and TRBJ1-1; D call uncertain. Germline lookup yields CDR1 LGHNA and CDR2 YSLEER. The V end lost 1 base, the J end lost 4 bases, and 10 bases lay between the germline ends. The CDR3 covers 14 residues. The CDR3, as DNA: TGCGCCAGCAGCCAAGGGTGGGATGTCACTGAAGCTTTCTTT. Translated: CASSQGWDVTEAFF.

This rearrangement joins TRBV30 to TRBJ2-7; 7 bases align to TRBD1. The germline V gene encodes CDR1 GTSNPN and CDR2 SVGIG (reference sequence). Trimming cost V 1 base and J 0 bases; bases outside gene matches: 9. There are 16 residues in the CDR3. DNA for the CDR3: TGTGCCTGGAGTGGAACCCGGGACAGCCTCTCCTACGAGCAGTACTTC. This encodes CAWSGTRDSLSYEQYF. The entire variable domain, with the rest obtained from reference TRBV30 and TRBJ2-7, is as follows: SQTIHQWPATLVQPVGSPLSLECTVEGTSNPNLYWYRQAAGRGLQLLFYSVGIGQISSEVPQNLSASRPQDRQFILSSKKLLLSDSGFYLCAWSGTRDSLSYEQYFGPGTRLTVT.

This clone has only one observation. The CDR3 region has the DNA TGTGCCACCAGCGCGGGACACCCTAACTACGAGCAGTACTTC. Its protein product is CATSAGHPNYEQYF. J is TRBJ2-7 and V is TRBV15; D is perhaps TRBD1 or TRBD2 (6 bases each). The germline gives CDR1 LNHNV, CDR2 YYDKDF (reference sequence). The CDR3 loop spans 14 amino acids. Trimming took 5 bases from V and 3 from J, leaving 14 bases between them.

This clone occurred once. The chain uses TRBV6-5 and TRBJ2-5; D gene unclear. CDR3 length equals 13 residues. Germline CDR1 reads MNHEY; CDR2 reads SVGAGI. Trimming cost V 5 bases and J 3 bases, with 10 bases left between them. CDR3 amino acids: CASSQVMEETQYF. CDR3 DNA sequence: TGTGCCAGCAGTCAAGTGATGGAAGAGACCCAGTACTTC.

About this clone: The sample holds other DNA sequences that translate to the same CDR3. This rearrangement joins TRBV4-1 to TRBJ1-1; 8 nucleotides line up with TRBD1. The ends lost 2 bases at V and 1 base at J; junction bases unmatched: 3. Per germline, CDR1 MGHRA and CDR2 YSYEKL. This CDR3 is built from 15 residues. Here the CDR3 reads CASSQLGTGNTEAFF. CDR3 DNA: TGCGCCAGCAGCCAACTCGGGACAGGGAACACTGAAGCTTTCTTT.

J is TRBJ2-7 and V is TRBV10-2; D is unclear. The CDR3 extends over 11 amino acids. Germline-derived CDR1 and CDR2 are WSHSY and SAAADI. V lost 7 bases to trimming and J lost 7 bases, with 11 bases between them. CDR3 in amino acids: CASTSMGEQYF. Written as DNA, the CDR3 is TGCGCCAGCACCTCAATGGGGGAGCAGTACTTC.

The rearrangement links TRBV7-9 to TRBJ1-1, with 8 nucleotides matching TRBD1. Germline trimming cut 5 bases from V and 1 base from J; bases unmatched to any gene: 12. Germline V gene sequence: CDR1 SEHNR, CDR2 FQNEAQ (reference sequence). CDR3 length: 17 amino acids. This CDR3 is CASSMLDDRGRNTEAFF. CDR3 in DNA: TGTGCCAGCAGCATGCTAGACGACAGGGGACGGAACACTGAAGCTTTCTTT.

In this sample, this clone turned up once. The rearrangement links TRBV27 to TRBJ2-6, with D possibly matching TRBD2 (5 bases). The CDR3 has 16 residues. Germline V gives CDR1 MNHEY, CDR2 SMNVEV (reference sequence). Between the trimmed V and J ends, which lost 5 bases and 3 bases, there was a span of 14 bases. The CDR3 is CASSPLPGNGANVLTF. CDR3 nucleotides: TGTGCCAGCAGTCCTCTCCCGGGAAATGGGGCCAACGTCCTGACTTTC.

The chain recombines TRBV11-2 with TRBJ1-2; D remains unclear. Germline V CDR1 and CDR2: SGHAT, FQNNGV. CDR3 size: 14 residues. V dropped 1 base and J dropped 3 bases, with 9 bases sitting between them. As DNA, the CDR3 is TGTGCCAGCAGCTTAGGTACCGAGTACTATGGCTACACCTTC. Encoded protein: CASSLGTEYYGYTF.

The chain links TRBV7-9 to TRBJ2-2, with a weak D call TRBD1 (6 bases). The V gene lost 5 bases and the J gene lost 3 bases, with 13 bases spanning the gap. Germline V CDR1 and CDR2: SEHNR, FQNEAQ (reference sequence). CDR3 size: 15 residues. The CDR3 protein is CASSETGYYTGELFF. CDR3 coding DNA: TGTGCCAGCAGCGAAACAGGGTACTACACCGGGGAGCTGTTTTTT.

The V and J genes are TRBV4-1 and TRBJ2-3; 7 bases agree with TRBD2. The V segment lost 3 bases and the J segment 4 bases; nucleotides outside the gene matches: 10. Looked up from germline, CDR1 is MGHRA and CDR2 is YSYEKL. The CDR3 sequence is 16 residues long. The CDR3 loop reads CASSHILTAGADTQYF. The CDR3 bases are TGCGCCAGCAGCCATATCCTCACCGCGGGGGCAGATACGCAGTATTTT.

This chain connects TRBV27 to TRBJ1-1, with a possible D match to TRBD1 (5 bases). Trimming cost V 2 bases and J 3 bases, with 10 bases left between them. Germline V gene data show CDR1 as MNHEY and CDR2 as SMNVEV (reference sequence). The CDR3 is 14 amino acids. In nucleotides, the CDR3 is TGTGCCAGCAGTTTAGCCAGGGTGGACACTGAAGCTTTCTTT. It encodes CASSLARVDTEAFF.

In its sample, this clone was seen once. The V call is TRBV11-2, the J call TRBJ2-5, with a weak D call TRBD1 (7 bases). The CDR3 runs 14 residues. Germline values: CDR1 SGHAT, CDR2 FQNNGV. The V gene lost 5 bases and the J gene lost 5 bases, with 15 bases spanning the gap. The CDR3 coding sequence is TGTGCCAGCAGCGAGACAGGGACTTGGGAGACCCAGTACTTC. Translated, it gives CASSETGTWETQYF.

This clone was observed a single time. The gene calls are TRBV4-2 and TRBJ2-3; 14 bases map to TRBD2. This CDR3 has 19 amino acids. Trimming cost V 2 bases and J 6 bases; bases outside gene matches: 13. The germline V gene encodes CDR1 LGHNA and CDR2 YNFKEQ. CDR3 residues: CASSQLGLAGAYLQDTQYF. CDR3 nucleotide sequence: TGTGCCAGCAGCCAACTGGGACTAGCGGGGGCCTATCTGCAGGATACGCAGTATTTT.

The genes are TRBV7-9 and TRBJ1-1, with D possibly matching TRBD1 (6 bases). Per germline, CDR1 SEHNR and CDR2 FQNEAQ (reference sequence). Trimming shortened V by 5 bases and J by 2 bases, and 12 bases separated the two germline ends. The CDR3 has 14 amino acids. The CDR3 region is CASSRTDSNTEAFF. CDR3 sequence (DNA): TGTGCCAGCAGCCGGACAGACTCCAACACTGAAGCTTTCTTT.